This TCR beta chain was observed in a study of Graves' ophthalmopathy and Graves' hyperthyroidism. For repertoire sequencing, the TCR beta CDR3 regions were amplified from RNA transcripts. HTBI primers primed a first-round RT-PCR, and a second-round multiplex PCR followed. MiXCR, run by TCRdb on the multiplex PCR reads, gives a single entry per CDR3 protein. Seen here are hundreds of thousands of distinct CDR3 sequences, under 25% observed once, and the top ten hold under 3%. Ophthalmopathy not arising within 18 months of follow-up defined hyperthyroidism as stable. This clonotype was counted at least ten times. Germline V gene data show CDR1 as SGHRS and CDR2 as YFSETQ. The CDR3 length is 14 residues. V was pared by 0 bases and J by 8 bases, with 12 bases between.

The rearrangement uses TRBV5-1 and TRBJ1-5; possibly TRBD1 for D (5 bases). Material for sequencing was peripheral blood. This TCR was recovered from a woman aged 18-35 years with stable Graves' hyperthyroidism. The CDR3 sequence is CASSLGGTLEPQHF. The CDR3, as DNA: TGCGCCAGCAGCTTGGGGGGCACACTGGAGCCCCAGCATTTT.